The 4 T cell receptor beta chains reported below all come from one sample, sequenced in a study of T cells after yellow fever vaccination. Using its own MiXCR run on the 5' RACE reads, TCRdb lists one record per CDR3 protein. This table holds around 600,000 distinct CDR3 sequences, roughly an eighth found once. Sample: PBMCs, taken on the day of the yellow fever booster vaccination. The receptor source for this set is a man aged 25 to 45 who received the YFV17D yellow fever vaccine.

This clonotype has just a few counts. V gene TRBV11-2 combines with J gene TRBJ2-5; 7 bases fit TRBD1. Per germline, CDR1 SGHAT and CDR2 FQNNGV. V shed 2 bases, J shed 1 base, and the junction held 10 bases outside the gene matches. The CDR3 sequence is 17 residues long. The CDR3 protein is CASSLLASTGPQETQYF. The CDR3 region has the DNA TGTGCCAGCAGCTTACTCGCTTCGACAGGGCCCCAAGAGACCCAGTACTTC.

The CDR3 region is CASGGYAPGQDYNEQFF. The CDR3 DNA reads as TGTGCCAGCGGGGGATACGCGCCGGGGCAGGATTACAATGAGCAGTTCTTC. This rearrangement joins TRBV28 to TRBJ2-1; either TRBD1 or TRBD2 may supply D (5 bases each). The CDR3 consists of 17 residues. V lost 8 bases to trimming and J lost 4 bases, with 24 bases between them. Per germline, CDR1 MDHEN and CDR2 SYDVKM.

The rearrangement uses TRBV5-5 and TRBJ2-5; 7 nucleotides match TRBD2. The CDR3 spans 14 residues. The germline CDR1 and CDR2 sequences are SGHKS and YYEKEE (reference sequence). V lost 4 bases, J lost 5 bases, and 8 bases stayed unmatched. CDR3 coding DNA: TGTGCCAGCAGCCATAACGGGCGGGGGGAGACCCAGTACTTC. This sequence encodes CASSHNGRGETQYF.

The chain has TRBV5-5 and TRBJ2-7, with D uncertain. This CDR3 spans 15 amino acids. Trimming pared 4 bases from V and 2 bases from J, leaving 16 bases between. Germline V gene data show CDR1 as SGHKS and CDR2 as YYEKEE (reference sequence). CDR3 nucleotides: TGTGCCAGCAGCGCTACCTGGACGGATCCCTACGAGCAGTACTTC. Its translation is CASSATWTDPYEQYF.